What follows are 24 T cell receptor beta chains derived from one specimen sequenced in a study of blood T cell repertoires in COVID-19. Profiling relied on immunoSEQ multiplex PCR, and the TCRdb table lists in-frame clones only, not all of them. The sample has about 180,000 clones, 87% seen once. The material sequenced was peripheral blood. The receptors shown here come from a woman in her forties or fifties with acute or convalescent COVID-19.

The CDR3 DNA reads as TGTGCCAGCAGCTTTGGGCTCAATCAGCCCCAGCATTTT. Encoded protein: CASSFGLNQPQHF. The chain combines TRBV5-8 with TRBJ1-5; D unclear. This CDR3 region has 13 residues. The germline V and J ends were trimmed by 2 bases and 3 bases, with 6 bases remaining between them. Per germline, CDR1 SGHTS and CDR2 YDEGEE.

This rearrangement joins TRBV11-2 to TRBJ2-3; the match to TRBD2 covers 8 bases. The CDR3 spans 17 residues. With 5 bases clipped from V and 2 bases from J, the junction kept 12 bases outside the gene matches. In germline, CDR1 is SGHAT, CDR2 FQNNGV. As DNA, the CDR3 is TGTGCCAGCAGCCACCCCTCAATAGCGGGGCCCACAGATACGCAGTATTTT. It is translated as CASSHPSIAGPTDTQYF.

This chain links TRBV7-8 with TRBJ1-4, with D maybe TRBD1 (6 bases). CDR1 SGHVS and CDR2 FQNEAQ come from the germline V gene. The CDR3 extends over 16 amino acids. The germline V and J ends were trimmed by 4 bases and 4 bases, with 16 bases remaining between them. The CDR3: CASSSGIDRFNEKLFF. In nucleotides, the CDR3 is TGTGCCAGCAGCTCGGGGATTGACAGGTTTAATGAAAAACTGTTTTTT. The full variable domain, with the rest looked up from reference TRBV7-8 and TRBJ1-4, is GAGVSQSPRYKVAKRGQDVALRCDPISGHVSLFWYQQALGQGPEFLTYFQNEAQLDKSGLPSDRFFAERPEGSVSTLKIQRTQQEDSAVYLCASSSGIDRFNEKLFFGSGTQLSVL.

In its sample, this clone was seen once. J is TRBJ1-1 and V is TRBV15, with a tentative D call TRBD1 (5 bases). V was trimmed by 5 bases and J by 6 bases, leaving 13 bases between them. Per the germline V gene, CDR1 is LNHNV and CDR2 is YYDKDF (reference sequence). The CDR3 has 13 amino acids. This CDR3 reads CATSEQVGAEAFF. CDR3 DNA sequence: TGTGCCACCAGCGAACAGGTTGGAGCTGAAGCTTTCTTT.

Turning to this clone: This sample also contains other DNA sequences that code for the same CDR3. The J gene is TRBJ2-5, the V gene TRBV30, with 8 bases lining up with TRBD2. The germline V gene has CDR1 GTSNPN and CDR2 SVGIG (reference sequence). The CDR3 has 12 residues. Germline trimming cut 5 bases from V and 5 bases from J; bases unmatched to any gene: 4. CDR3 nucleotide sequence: TGTGCCTGGGACACGGGGGGGGAGACCCAGTACTTC. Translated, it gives CAWDTGGETQYF.

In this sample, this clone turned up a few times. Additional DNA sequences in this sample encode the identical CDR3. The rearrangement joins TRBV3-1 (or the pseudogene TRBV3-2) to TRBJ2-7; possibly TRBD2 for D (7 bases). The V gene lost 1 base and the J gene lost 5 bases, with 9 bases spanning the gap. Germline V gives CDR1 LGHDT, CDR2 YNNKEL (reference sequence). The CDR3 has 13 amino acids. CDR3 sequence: CASSQGGGNEQYF. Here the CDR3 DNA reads TGTGCCAGCAGCCAAGGCGGGGGCAACGAGCAGTACTTC.

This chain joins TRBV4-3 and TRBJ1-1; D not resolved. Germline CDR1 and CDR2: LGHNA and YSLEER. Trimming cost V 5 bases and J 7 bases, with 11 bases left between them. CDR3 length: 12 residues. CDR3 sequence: CASSGLWGEAFF. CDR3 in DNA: TGCGCCAGCAGCGGACTCTGGGGTGAAGCTTTCTTT.

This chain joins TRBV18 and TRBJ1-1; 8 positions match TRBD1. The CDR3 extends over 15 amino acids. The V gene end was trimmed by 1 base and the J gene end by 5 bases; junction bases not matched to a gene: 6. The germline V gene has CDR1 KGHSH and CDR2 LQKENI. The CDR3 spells CASSPLQDRVTEAFF. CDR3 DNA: TGTGCCAGCTCACCACTTCAGGACAGGGTTACTGAAGCTTTCTTT. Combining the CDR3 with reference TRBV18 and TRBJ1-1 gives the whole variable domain NAGVMQNPRHLVRRRGQEARLRCSPMKGHSHVYWYRQLPEEGLKFMVYLQKENIIDESGMPKERFSAEFPKEGPSILRIQQVVRGDSAAYFCASSPLQDRVTEAFFGQGTRLTVV.

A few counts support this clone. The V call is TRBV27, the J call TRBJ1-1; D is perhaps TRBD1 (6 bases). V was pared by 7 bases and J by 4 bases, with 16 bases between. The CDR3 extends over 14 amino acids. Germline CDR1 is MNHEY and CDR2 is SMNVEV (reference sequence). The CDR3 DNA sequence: TGTGCCAGCATACCAAACAGGGTGGGCACTGAAGCTTTCTTT. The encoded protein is CASIPNRVGTEAFF.

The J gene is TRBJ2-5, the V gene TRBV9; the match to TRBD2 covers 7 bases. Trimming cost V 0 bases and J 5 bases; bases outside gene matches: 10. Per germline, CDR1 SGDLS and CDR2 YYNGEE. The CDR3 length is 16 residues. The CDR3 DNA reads TGTGCCAGCAGCGTAGCGGCTAGCGGAGGTAGGGAGACCCAGTACTTC. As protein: CASSVAASGGRETQYF.

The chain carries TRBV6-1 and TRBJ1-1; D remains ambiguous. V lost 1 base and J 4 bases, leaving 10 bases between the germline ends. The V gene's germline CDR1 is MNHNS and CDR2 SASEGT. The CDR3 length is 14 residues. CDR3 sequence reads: CASSEGPRGTEAFF. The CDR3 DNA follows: TGTGCCAGCAGTGAAGGGCCGCGGGGCACTGAAGCTTTCTTT.

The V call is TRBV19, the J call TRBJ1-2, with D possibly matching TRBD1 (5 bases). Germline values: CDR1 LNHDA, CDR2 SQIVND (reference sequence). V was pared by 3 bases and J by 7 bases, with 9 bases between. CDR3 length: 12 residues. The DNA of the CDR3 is TGTGCCAGTAGTATCATAGGGGTTGGCTACACCTTC. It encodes CASSIIGVGYTF.

The CDR3 loop is CASNPYPNSTLMNTEAFF. CDR3 nucleotide sequence: TGTGCCAGCAACCCTTACCCCAATAGCACACTCATGAACACTGAAGCTTTCTTT. The rearrangement links TRBV6-4 to TRBJ1-1, with D uncertain. The CDR3 has 18 amino acids. Germline V CDR1 and CDR2: MRHNA, SNTAGT. V dropped 7 bases and J dropped 0 bases, with 24 bases sitting between them.

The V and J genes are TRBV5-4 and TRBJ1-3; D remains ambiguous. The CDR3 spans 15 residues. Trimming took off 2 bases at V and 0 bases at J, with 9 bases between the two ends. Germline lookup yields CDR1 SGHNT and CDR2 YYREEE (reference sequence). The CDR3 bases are TGTGCCAGCAGCTTCGAACACGTCTCTGGAAACACCATATATTTT. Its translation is CASSFEHVSGNTIYF.

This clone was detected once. In DNA, the CDR3 is TGTGCCAGTAGTCCAAGCTCTGTACACCAAGAGACCCAGTACTTC. Protein: CASSPSSVHQETQYF. The chain has TRBV19 and TRBJ2-5, with D unresolved. V lost 5 bases and J lost 0, with 13 bases in between. Germline lookup yields CDR1 LNHDA and CDR2 SQIVND (reference sequence). CDR3 length: 15 residues. Combining the CDR3 with reference TRBV19 and TRBJ2-5 gives the whole variable domain DGGITQSPKYLFRKEGQNVTLSCEQNLNHDAMYWYRQDPGQGLRLIYYSQIVNDFQKGDIAEGYSVSREKKESFPLTVTSAQKNPTAFYLCASSPSSVHQETQYFGPGTRLLVL.

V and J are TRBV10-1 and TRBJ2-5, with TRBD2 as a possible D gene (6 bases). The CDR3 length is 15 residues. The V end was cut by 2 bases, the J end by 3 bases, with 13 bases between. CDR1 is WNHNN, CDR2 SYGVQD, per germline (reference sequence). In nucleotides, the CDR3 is TGCGCCAGCAGTGAGGGGACTGACGGGGAAGAGACCCAGTACTTC. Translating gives CASSEGTDGEETQYF.

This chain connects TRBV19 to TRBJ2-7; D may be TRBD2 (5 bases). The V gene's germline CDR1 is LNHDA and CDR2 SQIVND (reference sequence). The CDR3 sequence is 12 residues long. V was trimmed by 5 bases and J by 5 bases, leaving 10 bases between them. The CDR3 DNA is TGTGCCAGTAGTCACGAGGGTCACGAGCAGTACTTC. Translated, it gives CASSHEGHEQYF.

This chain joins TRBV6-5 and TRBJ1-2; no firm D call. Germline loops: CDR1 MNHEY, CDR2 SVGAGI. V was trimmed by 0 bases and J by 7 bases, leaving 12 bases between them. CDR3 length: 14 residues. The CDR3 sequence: CASSYSRRTGGYTF. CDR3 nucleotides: TGTGCCAGCAGTTACTCGAGGAGAACGGGTGGCTACACCTTC.

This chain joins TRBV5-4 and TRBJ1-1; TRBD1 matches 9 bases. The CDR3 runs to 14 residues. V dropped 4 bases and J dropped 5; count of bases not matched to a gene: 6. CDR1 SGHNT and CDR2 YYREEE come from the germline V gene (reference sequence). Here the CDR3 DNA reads TGTGCCAGCAGCAGAGGACAGGGGTGGACTGAAGCTTTCTTT. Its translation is CASSRGQGWTEAFF.

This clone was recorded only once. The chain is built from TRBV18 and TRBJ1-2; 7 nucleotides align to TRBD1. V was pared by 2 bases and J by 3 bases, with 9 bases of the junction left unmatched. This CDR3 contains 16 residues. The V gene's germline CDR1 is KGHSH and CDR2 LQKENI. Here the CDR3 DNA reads TGTGCCAGCTCACCAGAGACAGGGTTAGGGGACTATGGCTACACCTTC. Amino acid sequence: CASSPETGLGDYGYTF.

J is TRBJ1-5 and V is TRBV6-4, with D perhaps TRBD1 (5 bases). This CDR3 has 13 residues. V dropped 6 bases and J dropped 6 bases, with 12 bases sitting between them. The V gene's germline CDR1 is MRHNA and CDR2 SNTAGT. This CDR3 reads CASSPGGGQPQHF. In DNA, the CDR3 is TGTGCCAGCAGCCCCGGGGGGGGTCAGCCCCAGCATTTT.

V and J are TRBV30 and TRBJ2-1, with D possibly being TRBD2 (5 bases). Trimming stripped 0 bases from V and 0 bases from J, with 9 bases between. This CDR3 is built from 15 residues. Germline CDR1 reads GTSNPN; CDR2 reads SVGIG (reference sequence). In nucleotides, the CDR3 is TGTGCCTGGAGTGTACGGGCGGGCTCCTACAATGAGCAGTTCTTC. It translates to CAWSVRAGSYNEQFF.

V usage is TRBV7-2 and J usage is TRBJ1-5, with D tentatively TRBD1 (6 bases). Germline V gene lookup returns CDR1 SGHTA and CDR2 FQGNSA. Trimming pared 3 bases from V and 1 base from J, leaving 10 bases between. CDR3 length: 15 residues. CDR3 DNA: TGTGCCAGCAGCTTTGGGGGGGCAAGCAATCAGCCCCAGCATTTT. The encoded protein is CASSFGGASNQPQHF. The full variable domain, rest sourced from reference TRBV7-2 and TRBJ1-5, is GAGVSQSPSNKVTEKGKDVELRCDPISGHTALYWYRQSLGQGLEFLIYFQGNSAPDKSGLPSDRFSAERTGGSVSTLTIQRTQQEDSAVYLCASSFGGASNQPQHFGDGTRLSIL.

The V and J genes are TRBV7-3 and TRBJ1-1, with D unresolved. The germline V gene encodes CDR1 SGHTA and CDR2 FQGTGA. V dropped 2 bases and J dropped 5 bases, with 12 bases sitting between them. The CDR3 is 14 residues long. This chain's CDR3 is CASSLWAGGTEAFF. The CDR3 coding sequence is TGTGCCAGCAGCTTATGGGCGGGAGGAACTGAAGCTTTCTTT. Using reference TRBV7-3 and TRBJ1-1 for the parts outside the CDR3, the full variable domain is GAGVSQTPSNKVTEKGKYVELRCDPISGHTALYWYRQSLGQGPEFLIYFQGTGAADDSGLPNDRFFAVRPEGSVSTLKIQRTERGDSAVYLCASSLWAGGTEAFFGQGTRLTVV.